Given below is one T cell receptor (beta chain) in context. These data are taken from a study of cytomegalovirus exposure and HLA in healthy donors. V lost 3 bases and J lost 10, with 7 bases in between. The V gene's germline CDR1 is SEHNR and CDR2 FQNEAQ (reference sequence). This CDR3 has 11 amino acids. In the PCR, 60 Vbeta and 13 Jbeta primers were used. Assay used: immunoSEQ multiplex PCR; TCRdb lists only in-frame clones, some missing. The table includes some 90,000 clones, around three quarters detected once. This chain joins TRBV7-9 and TRBJ2-1; D unresolved. This clonotype originated in a young man in good health and CMV-seronegative. The sequencing input was PBMCs. The CDR3, as DNA: TGTGCCAGCAGCTTTCTGACAGAGCAGTTCTTC. Encoded protein: CASSFLTEQFF.